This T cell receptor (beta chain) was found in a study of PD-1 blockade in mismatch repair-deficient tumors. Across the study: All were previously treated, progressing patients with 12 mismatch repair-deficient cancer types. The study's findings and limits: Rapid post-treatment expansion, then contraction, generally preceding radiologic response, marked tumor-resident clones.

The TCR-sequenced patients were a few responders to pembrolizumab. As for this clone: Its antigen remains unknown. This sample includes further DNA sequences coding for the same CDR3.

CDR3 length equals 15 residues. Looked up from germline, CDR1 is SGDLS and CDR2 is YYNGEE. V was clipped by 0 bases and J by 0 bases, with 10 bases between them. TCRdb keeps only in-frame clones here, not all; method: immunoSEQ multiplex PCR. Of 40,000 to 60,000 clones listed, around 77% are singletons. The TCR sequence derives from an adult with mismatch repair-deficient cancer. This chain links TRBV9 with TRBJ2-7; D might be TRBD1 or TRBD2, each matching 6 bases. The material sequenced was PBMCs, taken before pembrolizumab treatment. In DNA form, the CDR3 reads TGTGCCAGCAGCGTAGGGGGGGCCGGCTCCTACGAGCAGTACTTC. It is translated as CASSVGGAGSYEQYF.